The sample holds many counts of the clone carrying this T cell receptor (beta chain). The antigen remains undetermined. TCRdb passed the PCR reads through MiXCR, listing each CDR3 protein once. In the table there are tens of thousands of distinct CDR3 sequences, approximately 17% of which are singletons. The germline V gene encodes CDR1 MGHRA and CDR2 YSYEKL. V gave up 1 base and J gave up 2 bases; unmatched junction bases: 5. The CDR3 is made up of 17 amino acids. This entry is derived from a study of molecular identifiers for immune sequencing clone quantification. Study-wide results and limits: Highly expanded clones may be undercounted when identical TCR molecules share barcodes. Even with more than 950,000 naive cells present, spiked Jurkat TCR RNA from one cell was reportedly detectable. Under 1% of molecules in naive cells, but over 98% of effector molecules, belonged to clones above 20 RNA copies.

The clonotype was recovered from a human donor in good health. Some libraries in this study had Jurkat cell RNA spiked in. The sequenced material came from naive CD8+ T cells from blood, with Jurkat cell RNA spiked in. The subset was: FACS-sorted CD8+CD4-CCR7+CD45RA+ naive T cells. V and J are TRBV4-1 and TRBJ1-5; TRBD1 agrees at 10 bases. The CDR3 DNA reads as TGCGCCAGCAGCCAAGGCGGGACAGGGGCCGGCAATCAGCCCCAGCATTTT. Protein product: CASSQGGTGAGNQPQHF.